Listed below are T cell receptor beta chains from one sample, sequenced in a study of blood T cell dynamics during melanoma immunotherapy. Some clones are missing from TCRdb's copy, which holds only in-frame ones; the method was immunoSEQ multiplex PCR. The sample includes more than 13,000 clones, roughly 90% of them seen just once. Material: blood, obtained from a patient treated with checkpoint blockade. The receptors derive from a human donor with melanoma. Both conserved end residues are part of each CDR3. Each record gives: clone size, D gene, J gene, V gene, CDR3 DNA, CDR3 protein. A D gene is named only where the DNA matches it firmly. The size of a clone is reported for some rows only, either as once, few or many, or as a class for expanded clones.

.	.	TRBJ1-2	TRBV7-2	TGTGCCAGCAGCTTGATGGCCGGTCAGGGGAGCACTAACTATGGCTACACCTTC	CASSLMAGQGSTNYGYTF
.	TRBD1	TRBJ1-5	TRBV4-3	TGCGCCAGCAGCCAGGACAGGTGGCATCAGCCCCAGCATTTT	CASSQDRWHQPQHF
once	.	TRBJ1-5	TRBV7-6	TGTGCCACCATGAAAGTGGGCTTTCGCAATCAGCCCCAGCATTTT	CATMKVGFRNQPQHF
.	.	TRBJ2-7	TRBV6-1	TGTGCCAGCAGCTTAGGGTTGGGAACCACCGCCGAGCAGTACTTC	CASSLGLGTTAEQYF
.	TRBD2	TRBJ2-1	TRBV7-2	TGTGCCAGCAGCCAAGGACTAGCGGTGACTGACAATGAGCAGTTCTTC	CASSQGLAVTDNEQFF
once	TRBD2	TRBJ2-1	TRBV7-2	TGTGCCAGCAGCTTAGGACTAGCGGGATTCGGGGGTGAGCAGTTCTTC	CASSLGLAGFGGEQFF
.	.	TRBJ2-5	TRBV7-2	TGTGCCGGCAGCCCTGAGACCCAGTACTTC	CAGSPETQYF
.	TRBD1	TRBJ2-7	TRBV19	TGTGCCAGTAGTAAGGGACAGGCCTCCTACGAGCAGTACTTC	CASSKGQASYEQYF
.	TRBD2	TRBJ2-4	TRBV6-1	TGTGCCAGCAGTGAGGGAGGGTTTAAAAACATTCAGTACTTC	CASSEGGFKNIQYF
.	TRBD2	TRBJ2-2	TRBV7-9	TGTGCCAGCAGCTTAGTAGCGGGAGACTTCGAAGTTGAGCTGTTTTTT	CASSLVAGDFEVELFF
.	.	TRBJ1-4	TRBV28	TGTGCCAGCAGCAGGCCCGCTGTGGCCATCGAGGAAAAACTGTTTTTT	CASSRPAVAIEEKLFF
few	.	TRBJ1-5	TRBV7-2	TGTGCCAGCAGCTCGCGGACAGTTTCCAATCAGCCCCAGCATTTT	CASSSRTVSNQPQHF
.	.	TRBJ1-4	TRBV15	TGTGCCACCAGCTATACGTTTAATGAAAAACTGTTTTTT	CATSYTFNEKLFF
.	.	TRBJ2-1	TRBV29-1	TGCAGCGTTGAACGGGGCAACTCCTACAATGAGCAGTTCTTC	CSVERGNSYNEQFF
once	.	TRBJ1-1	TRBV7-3	TGTGCCAGCAGCAAGGACGCGTGGGCTGAAGCTTTCTTT	CASSKDAWAEAFF
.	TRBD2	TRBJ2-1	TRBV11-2	TGTGCCAGCAGACAGACTAGCGGGAGGGTGGTCTCCTACAATGAGCAGTTCTTC	CASRQTSGRVVSYNEQFF
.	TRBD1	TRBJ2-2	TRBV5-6	TGTGCCAGCAGCTTGGAGCAGGGGGCGAACACCGGGGAGCTGTTTTTT	CASSLEQGANTGELFF
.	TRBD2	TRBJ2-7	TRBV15	TGTGCCACCAGTGCCGTAGCGGGAGGGTTCTACGAGCAGTACTTC	CATSAVAGGFYEQYF
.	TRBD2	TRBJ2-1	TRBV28	TGTGCCAGCAGTTTGGGGACTAGCGGGATTTACAATGAGCAGTTCTTC	CASSLGTSGIYNEQFF
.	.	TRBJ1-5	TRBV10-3	TGTGCCAGTAGAGCAGGGTTGGAGAGCAATCAGCCCCAGCATTTT	CASRAGLESNQPQHF
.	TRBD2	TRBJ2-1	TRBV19	TGTGCCAGTAGAAAAGCGGGAGTGGCCTACAATGAGCAGTTCTTC	CASRKAGVAYNEQFF
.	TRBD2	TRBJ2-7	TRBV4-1	TGCGCCAGCAGCAATACTAGCGGGGGTTACGAGCAGTACTTC	CASSNTSGGYEQYF
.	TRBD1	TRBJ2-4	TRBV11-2	TGTGCCAGCACCGCCCTCGGACAGGGAAACATTCAGTACTTC	CASTALGQGNIQYF
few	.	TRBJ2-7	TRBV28	TGTGCCAGCAGTTATGACCACGAGCAGTACTTC	CASSYDHEQYF
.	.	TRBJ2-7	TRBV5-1	TGCGCCAGCAGCTTGAATCAGGGCCACGAGCAGTACTTC	CASSLNQGHEQYF
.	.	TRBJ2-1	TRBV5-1	TGCGCCAGCAGCTTGGACGGGAGCAGCTCCTACAATGAGCAGTTCTTC	CASSLDGSSSYNEQFF
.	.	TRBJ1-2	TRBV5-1	TGCGCCAGCAGCTCGGGAACCTATGGCTACACCTTC	CASSSGTYGYTF
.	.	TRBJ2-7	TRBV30	TGTGCCTGGAGTGTAGTTACAAATGACGAGCAGTACTTC	CAWSVVTNDEQYF
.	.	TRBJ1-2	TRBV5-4	TGTGCCAGCAGCACTGACAGCACCTATGGCTACACCTTC	CASSTDSTYGYTF
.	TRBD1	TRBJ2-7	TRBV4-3	TGCGCCAGCAGCCAAGGCCTCGACAGGGTCGCCTACGAGCAGTACTTC	CASSQGLDRVAYEQYF
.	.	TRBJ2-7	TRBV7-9	TGTGCCAGCAGCTTAGTCGGCGGAAACGTCTACGAGCAGTACTTC	CASSLVGGNVYEQYF
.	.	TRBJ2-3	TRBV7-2	TGTGCCAGCACCAGCCTGACCTCCACAGATACGCAGTATTTT	CASTSLTSTDTQYF
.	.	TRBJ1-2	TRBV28	TGTGCCAGCAGTTTTTCCAGCCCAGGGATCGGCTACACCTTC	CASSFSSPGIGYTF
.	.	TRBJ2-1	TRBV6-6	TGTGCCAGCAGTTACTGGGGGAAGCAGTTCTTC	CASSYWGKQFF
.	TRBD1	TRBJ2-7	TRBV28	TGTGCCAGCACCCAAGCTGGGACAGGAGCCTACGAGCAGTACTTC	CASTQAGTGAYEQYF
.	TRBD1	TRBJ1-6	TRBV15	TGTGCCACCAGCTCTCGGACAGGGCTAGGTAATTCACCCCTCCACTTT	CATSSRTGLGNSPLHF
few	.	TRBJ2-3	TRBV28	TGTGCCAGCAGCCCCCGAACACACGCGGATACGCAGTATTTT	CASSPRTHADTQYF
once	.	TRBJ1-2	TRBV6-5	TGTGCCAGCACGTTAGGACTGGTGAATGGCTACACCTTC	CASTLGLVNGYTF
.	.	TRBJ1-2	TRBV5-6	TGTGCCAGCAGCTTGGGGTACAACTATGGCTACACCTTC	CASSLGYNYGYTF
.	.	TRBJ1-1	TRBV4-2	TGTGCCAGCAGCCAAGAAGACCGGGTCGCTGAAGCTTTCTTT	CASSQEDRVAEAFF
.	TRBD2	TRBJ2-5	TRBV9	TGTGCCAGCAGCGTAGGAACGACTAGCGGTCAGGGAGAGACCCAGTACTTC	CASSVGTTSGQGETQYF
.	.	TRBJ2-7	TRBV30	TGTGCCTGGGGATTATCGGGAGAGGGTTGGCAGTACTTC	CAWGLSGEGWQYF
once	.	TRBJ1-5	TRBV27	TGTGCCAGCAGTCTGGGAAGGAGTCAGCCCCAGCATTTT	CASSLGRSQPQHF
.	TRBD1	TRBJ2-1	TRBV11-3	TGTGCCAGCAGCAGACGACAGGGGGGATACAATGAGCAGTTCTTC	CASSRRQGGYNEQFF
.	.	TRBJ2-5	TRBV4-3	TGCGCCAGCAGCCTCCGACTAGGAGAGACCCAGTACTTC	CASSLRLGETQYF
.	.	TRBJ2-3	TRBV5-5	TGTGCCAGCAGCTTGGGGGCCGGAGGAGATACGCAGTATTTT	CASSLGAGGDTQYF
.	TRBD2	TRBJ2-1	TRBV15	TGTGCCACCAGCAGAGAGGCGGGAGGTTCGTATGAGCAGTTCTTC	CATSREAGGSYEQFF
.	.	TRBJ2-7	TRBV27	TGTGCCAGCAGTTCCCCGGAGGGGGCTCCAGACTACGAGCAGTACTTC	CASSSPEGAPDYEQYF
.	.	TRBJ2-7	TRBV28	TGTGCCAGCAGGGACTTGGGCGAGCAGTACTTC	CASRDLGEQYF
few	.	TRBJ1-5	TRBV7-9	TGTGCCAGCACAGATAGCAATCAGCCCCAGCATTTT	CASTDSNQPQHF
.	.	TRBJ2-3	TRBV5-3	TGTGCCAGAAGCCTACGTAGGGGGACAGATACGCAGTATTTT	CARSLRRGTDTQYF
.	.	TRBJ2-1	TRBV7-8	TGTGCCAGCAGCTTAGATGGAGGGGGCGCCTACAATGAGCAGTTCTTC	CASSLDGGGAYNEQFF
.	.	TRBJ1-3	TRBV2	TGTGCCAGCAGTGAAGCCAGGGGTTACACCATATATTTT	CASSEARGYTIYF
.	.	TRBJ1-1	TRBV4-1	TGCGCCAGCAGACTTGGGGGAGACACTGAAGCTTTCTTT	CASRLGGDTEAFF
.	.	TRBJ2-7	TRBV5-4	TGTGCCAGCAGCCCAACAATCGCGAGCTCCTACGAGCAGTACTTC	CASSPTIASSYEQYF